This TCR beta chain came from a study of blood T cell repertoires in COVID-19. Study background: Samples representing acute and convalescent COVID-19 were sourced from the United States, Italy and Spain. T cells, B-cell-depleted T cells, or PBMCs provided the cDNA or gDNA that served as material.

This CDR3 contains 14 residues. V dropped 4 bases and J dropped 5; count of bases not matched to a gene: 3. CDR1 is SGDLS and CDR2 is YYNGEE in the germline V gene. Per the authors' pipeline: Cell counts per sample came from amplifying reference gene primers. Libraries were prepared by immunoSEQ multiplex PCR; TCRdb keeps only in-frame clonotypes and omits some of them. The V and J calls and the clone size are those of that table, but D and trimming were determined from the DNA. Among 60,000 to 70,000 clones listed, just over 85% were seen once. This clone was observed once. This chain connects TRBV9 to TRBJ1-4; 9 bases are a match to TRBD1. The source of this sequence is a woman aged 55-69 years with acute or convalescent COVID-19. Sequenced material: peripheral blood. The CDR3 nucleotides read TGTGCCAGCAGCCCCGGACAGGGGAATGAAAAACTGTTTTTT. It specifies CASSPGQGNEKLFF.